Presented here are 15 T cell receptor beta chains from one specimen sequenced in a study of blood T cell repertoires in COVID-19. Using immunoSEQ multiplex PCR, the repertoire was profiled, and TCRdb retains in-frame clones only, with some absent. The repertoire holds about 130,000 clones, with around 85% as singletons. The sample comprised peripheral blood. The receptors originated from a man aged 30-40 years with COVID-19, enrolled during active disease.

J is TRBJ2-7 and V is TRBV11-3; the match to TRBD1 covers 9 bases. V lost 1 base and J lost 4; bases outside the gene matches: 8. Germline lookup yields CDR1 SGHNT and CDR2 YENEEA. This CDR3 has 16 amino acids. CDR3 in amino acids: CASSLGGWDRAYEQYF. For the CDR3, the DNA is TGTGCCAGCAGCTTAGGTGGTTGGGACAGGGCTTACGAGCAGTACTTC.

The V call is TRBV2, the J call TRBJ1-4; D call uncertain. Trimming took 6 bases from V and 0 from J, leaving 8 bases between them. The CDR3 totals 14 residues. Germline CDR1 SNHLY, CDR2 FYNNEI. In DNA, the CDR3 is TGTGCCAGCAGGGGAGTTGCAACTAATGAAAAACTGTTTTTT. Translating it yields CASRGVATNEKLFF.

This chain connects TRBV6-1 to TRBJ1-5, with D perhaps TRBD1 (6 bases). V shed 2 bases and J shed 1 base, with 15 bases lying between them. CDR1 is MNHNS, CDR2 SASEGT, per germline. The CDR3 is 17 residues long. The chain's CDR3 is CASSEFGGGRSNQPQHF. Here the CDR3 DNA reads TGTGCCAGCAGTGAATTTGGGGGGGGCCGGAGCAATCAGCCCCAGCATTTT.

Concerning this clone itself: The same CDR3 arises from other DNA sequences in this sample as well. V is TRBV4-1 and J is TRBJ1-1; no clear D gene. The germline V gene has CDR1 MGHRA and CDR2 YSYEKL. Trimming left V 0 bases short and J 3 bases short, with 8 bases between. The CDR3 extends over 14 amino acids. The CDR3 loop is CASSQDLQDTEAFF. In nucleotides, the CDR3 is TGCGCCAGCAGCCAAGATCTCCAGGACACTGAAGCTTTCTTT.

The rearrangement joins TRBV19 to TRBJ2-2, with TRBD2 identical over 11 bases. Per the germline V gene, CDR1 is LNHDA and CDR2 is SQIVND (reference sequence). J lost 5 bases, V lost 6 bases, and 2 bases had no gene match. The CDR3 loop spans 14 amino acids. The CDR3 loop reads CASSLAGGTGELFF. The CDR3 DNA is TGTGCCAGTAGCCTAGCGGGGGGAACCGGGGAGCTGTTTTTT. Looking up the rest from reference TRBV19 and TRBJ2-2 gives the full variable domain: DGGITQSPKYLFRKEGQNVTLSCEQNLNHDAMYWYRQDPGQGLRLIYYSQIVNDFQKGDIAEGYSVSREKKESFPLTVTSAQKNPTAFYLCASSLAGGTGELFFGEGSRLTVL.

This chain joins TRBV30 and TRBJ1-2; a weak D match, TRBD1 (5 bases). The CDR3 runs 14 residues. Between the trimmed V and J ends, which lost 0 bases and 2 bases, there was a span of 10 bases. Germline V lookup: CDR1 GTSNPN, CDR2 SVGIG (reference sequence). The CDR3 loop reads CAWSVLGGNYGYTF. CDR3 DNA: TGTGCCTGGAGTGTACTGGGGGGGAACTATGGCTACACCTTC. The variable domain in full, completed from reference TRBV30 and TRBJ1-2, reads SQTIHQWPATLVQPVGSPLSLECTVEGTSNPNLYWYRQAAGRGLQLLFYSVGIGQISSEVPQNLSASRPQDRQFILSSKKLLLSDSGFYLCAWSVLGGNYGYTFGSGTRLTVV.

The table lists this clone with a few counts. Additional DNA sequences in this sample encode the identical CDR3. The chain uses TRBV6-1 and TRBJ2-1; possible D gene TRBD2, 6 bases. Trimming pared 0 bases from V and 0 bases from J, leaving 6 bases between. CDR3 length: 15 amino acids. Per germline, CDR1 MNHNS and CDR2 SASEGT. The DNA of the CDR3 is TGTGCCAGCAGTGAAGCGGGGGGCTCCTACAATGAGCAGTTCTTC. The encoded protein is CASSEAGGSYNEQFF.

The gene calls are TRBV5-6 and TRBJ2-7; TRBD2 might be the D (5 bases). Germline CDR1 is SGHDT and CDR2 is YYEEEE. V was clipped by 3 bases and J by 1 base, with 11 bases between them. The CDR3 extends over 14 amino acids. The CDR3 region has the DNA TGTGCCAGCAGCTATACGGGAAGTTCCTACGAGCAGTACTTC. Amino acid sequence: CASSYTGSSYEQYF. Filled out from reference TRBV5-6 and TRBJ2-7, the complete variable domain reads DAGVTQSPTHLIKTRGQQVTLRCSPKSGHDTVSWYQQALGQGPQFIFQYYEEEERQRGNFPDRFSGHQFPNYSSELNVNALLLGDSALYLCASSYTGSSYEQYFGPGTRLTVT.

This clone appeared a few times. V gene TRBV5-5 combines with J gene TRBJ2-1, with D possibly TRBD2 on 5 matching bases. The CDR3 length is 12 residues. Germline V gene lookup returns CDR1 SGHKS and CDR2 YYEKEE (reference sequence). V was pared by 1 base and J by 11 bases, with 10 bases between. CDR3 protein: CASSLIRDKQFF. As DNA, the CDR3 is TGTGCCAGCAGCTTGATTCGGGATAAGCAGTTCTTC.

This chain connects TRBV5-4 to TRBJ2-5; a possible D gene is TRBD2 (6 bases). The CDR3 sequence is 13 residues long. The V end was cut by 2 bases, the J end by 2 bases, with 7 bases between. CDR1 is SGHNT and CDR2 is YYREEE in the germline V gene (reference sequence). CDR3 protein: CASSFGGQETQYF. The CDR3 DNA sequence: TGTGCCAGCAGCTTCGGGGGACAAGAGACCCAGTACTTC.

In its sample, this clone was seen once. The chain joins TRBV6-5 to TRBJ1-6; tentative D call: TRBD1 (6 bases). Trimming took 6 bases from V and 5 from J, leaving 11 bases between them. Looked up from germline, CDR1 is MNHEY and CDR2 is SVGAGI. The CDR3 covers 14 residues. As DNA, the CDR3 is TGTGCCAGCAGGAGGGGGGGTGATAATTCACCCCTCCACTTT. Residues: CASRRGGDNSPLHF.

The V gene is TRBV5-1, the J gene TRBJ2-3; TRBD2 matches 15 bases. Germline trimming cut 3 bases from V and 0 bases from J; bases unmatched to any gene: 5. The CDR3 extends over 18 amino acids. Looked up from germline, CDR1 is SGHRS and CDR2 is YFSETQ. The CDR3 sequence is CASSSGLAGGPSTDTQYF. The CDR3, as DNA: TGCGCCAGCAGCTCAGGACTAGCGGGGGGGCCCAGCACAGATACGCAGTATTTT.

The CDR3 bases are TGTGCCAGCAGCGCCACCGGCGGGACCCAGTACTTC. Translation: CASSATGGTQYF. The chain recombines TRBV9 with TRBJ2-5; D gene uncertain. This CDR3 is built from 12 residues. CDR1 SGDLS and CDR2 YYNGEE come from the germline V gene. The V end was cut by 3 bases, the J end by 7 bases, with 10 bases between.

The CDR3 nucleotides read TGTGCCAGCAACCCCAAGGCGGCAGGGGACACCGGGGAGCTGTTTTTT. Its translation: CASNPKAAGDTGELFF. The chain is built from TRBV9 and TRBJ2-2; the D gene is possibly TRBD1 (6 bases). Germline V gene data show CDR1 as SGDLS and CDR2 as YYNGEE. The CDR3 has 16 amino acids. V gave up 6 bases and J gave up 3 bases, with 18 bases separating them.

This chain joins TRBV19 and TRBJ2-3; D gene unclear. The CDR3 runs to 13 residues. CDR1 and CDR2 from the germline V gene are LNHDA and SQIVND (reference sequence). V was clipped by 1 base and J by 5 bases, with 7 bases between them. The chain's CDR3 is CASSIARGDTQYF. CDR3 in DNA: TGTGCCAGTAGTATAGCTAGAGGAGATACGCAGTATTTT.